Listed here is a single T cell receptor beta chain. Trimming took 5 bases from V and 1 from J; bases not matched to a gene: 14. The germline CDR1 and CDR2 sequences are SGHRS and YFSETQ. The CDR3 has 17 residues. Profiling relied on immunoSEQ multiplex PCR, and the TCRdb table lists in-frame clones only, not all of them. The table has about 350,000 clones, over 75% seen once; the top ten hold roughly 5%. This record comes from a study of blood T cell repertoires in COVID-19. The rearrangement uses TRBV5-1 and TRBJ1-1; 7 bases map to TRBD1. This receptor was identified in a woman aged 25 to 45 who had recovered from COVID-19. Source material: PBMCs or T cells enriched from blood (not recorded which). The CDR3 protein is CASSLYSGPGGNTEAFF. DNA of the CDR3: TGCGCCAGCAGTCTTTATTCTGGGCCAGGGGGGAACACTGAAGCTTTCTTT.